These T cell receptor beta chains were read from a single sample in a study of blood T cell repertoires in COVID-19. Repertoires were generated with immunoSEQ multiplex PCR, while TCRdb's copy carries only in-frame clones and drops some. The sample lists 250,000 or so clones, 89% seen once, with around 4.6% in the top ten. Sequencing used peripheral blood. Every receptor here comes from a woman aged 35 to 49 who had recovered from COVID-19. CDR3s include the opening cysteine and the closing phenylalanine or tryptophan. The order of the fields is V gene, J gene, CDR3 protein.

V gene: TRBV28; J gene: TRBJ2-7; CDR3 protein: CATRGLAGGLYEQYF
V gene: TRBV7-2; J gene: TRBJ2-2; CDR3 protein: CASSSRSGTYFANTGELFF
V gene: TRBV27; J gene: TRBJ2-1; CDR3 protein: CASGQSSYNEQFF
V gene: TRBV5-1; J gene: TRBJ2-1; CDR3 protein: CASIAGTGPYNEQFF
V gene: TRBV12-3/TRBV12-4; J gene: TRBJ2-3; CDR3 protein: CASSLVSTDTQYF
V gene: TRBV28; J gene: TRBJ2-3; CDR3 protein: CASSLERGGRYTQYF
V gene: TRBV6-5; J gene: TRBJ1-6; CDR3 protein: CASRSLGQGYSPLHF
V gene: TRBV6-5; J gene: TRBJ2-1; CDR3 protein: CASSYGGDDEQFF
V gene: TRBV18; J gene: TRBJ2-5; CDR3 protein: CASSPGGGETQYF
V gene: TRBV5-1; J gene: TRBJ2-1; CDR3 protein: CASSLVGGGAMNEQFF
V gene: TRBV4-1; J gene: TRBJ1-2; CDR3 protein: CASSPGQGGSYGYTF
V gene: TRBV10-3; J gene: TRBJ1-1; CDR3 protein: CAISDQGMSTEAFF
V gene: TRBV27; J gene: TRBJ2-3; CDR3 protein: CASSLWGGADTQYF
V gene: TRBV6-5; J gene: TRBJ1-1; CDR3 protein: CASSRNSNRGQTFF
V gene: TRBV4-3; J gene: TRBJ1-2; CDR3 protein: CASSQDGGYNYGYTF
V gene: TRBV4-1; J gene: TRBJ2-6; CDR3 protein: CASSQVFSGANVLTF
V gene: TRBV5-5; J gene: TRBJ2-2; CDR3 protein: CASSLLRTGDIGGELFF
V gene: TRBV19; J gene: TRBJ1-1; CDR3 protein: CASSADRGTEAFF
V gene: TRBV7-2; J gene: TRBJ2-3; CDR3 protein: CASSLARTASLNTQYF
V gene: TRBV9; J gene: TRBJ2-3; CDR3 protein: CASSVGSTDTQYF
V gene: TRBV30; J gene: TRBJ1-1; CDR3 protein: CAWSGPGTGQATEAFF
V gene: TRBV28; J gene: TRBJ1-6; CDR3 protein: CASRPPGQGNSPLHF
V gene: TRBV10-3; J gene: TRBJ2-3; CDR3 protein: CAIKGEGLADTQYF
V gene: TRBV5-6; J gene: TRBJ1-5; CDR3 protein: CASSRQDRGLDQPQHF
V gene: TRBV28; J gene: TRBJ2-7; CDR3 protein: CASRKTGGPYEQYF
V gene: TRBV30; J gene: TRBJ1-5; CDR3 protein: CAWTTSGTVTNQPQHF
V gene: TRBV19; J gene: TRBJ1-2; CDR3 protein: CASSIGVFSDRLGYGYTF
V gene: TRBV6-6; J gene: TRBJ1-2; CDR3 protein: CASSYSQENGYTF
V gene: TRBV9; J gene: TRBJ2-3; CDR3 protein: CASSDDSGPDTQYF
V gene: TRBV28; J gene: TRBJ2-1; CDR3 protein: CASSHTGTEQFF
V gene: TRBV15; J gene: TRBJ2-7; CDR3 protein: CATSRETLVDRTYEQYF
V gene: TRBV5-3; J gene: TRBJ2-1; CDR3 protein: CARSSGLAGVREQFF
V gene: TRBV24-1; J gene: TRBJ1-2; CDR3 protein: CATSDSRSGYGYTF
V gene: TRBV27; J gene: TRBJ1-5; CDR3 protein: CASSSKTDSNQPQHF
V gene: TRBV12-5; J gene: TRBJ1-2; CDR3 protein: CASGLVPVGANYGYTF
V gene: TRBV27; J gene: TRBJ2-1; CDR3 protein: CASRHDGTAYNEQFF
V gene: TRBV19; J gene: TRBJ1-5; CDR3 protein: CASSNTGANSNQPQHF
V gene: TRBV15; J gene: TRBJ1-5; CDR3 protein: CATSRMGLGGDQPQHF
V gene: TRBV14; J gene: TRBJ1-6; CDR3 protein: CASTERKPNRSSYNSPLHF
V gene: TRBV6-6; J gene: TRBJ2-5; CDR3 protein: CASSQSSGGPAGETQYF
V gene: TRBV28; J gene: TRBJ2-5; CDR3 protein: CASSLSVPGLKETQYF
V gene: TRBV25-1; J gene: TRBJ2-5; CDR3 protein: CASSDGRLGQETQYF
V gene: TRBV5-4; J gene: TRBJ2-1; CDR3 protein: CASSLGGLAASSYNEQFF
V gene: TRBV28; J gene: TRBJ1-6; CDR3 protein: CASSFHPAGIPLKNSPLHF
V gene: TRBV7-2; J gene: TRBJ2-3; CDR3 protein: CASSRWAGDTQYF
V gene: TRBV2; J gene: TRBJ2-5; CDR3 protein: CASNGVRASVWAQYF
V gene: TRBV6-5; J gene: TRBJ1-3; CDR3 protein: CASSLQESSGNTIYF
V gene: TRBV11-3; J gene: TRBJ2-1; CDR3 protein: CASSLATAYNEQFF
V gene: TRBV5-1; J gene: TRBJ1-2; CDR3 protein: CASSPTTTGTGLNGYTF
V gene: TRBV14; J gene: TRBJ2-4; CDR3 protein: CASSQDREGAAIQYF
V gene: TRBV21-1; J gene: TRBJ1-1; CDR3 protein: CASSKSSPGQWNTEAFF
V gene: TRBV5-4; J gene: TRBJ2-7; CDR3 protein: CASSPGTSLSYEQYF
V gene: TRBV7-9; J gene: TRBJ1-5; CDR3 protein: CASSKGQGGTQPQHF